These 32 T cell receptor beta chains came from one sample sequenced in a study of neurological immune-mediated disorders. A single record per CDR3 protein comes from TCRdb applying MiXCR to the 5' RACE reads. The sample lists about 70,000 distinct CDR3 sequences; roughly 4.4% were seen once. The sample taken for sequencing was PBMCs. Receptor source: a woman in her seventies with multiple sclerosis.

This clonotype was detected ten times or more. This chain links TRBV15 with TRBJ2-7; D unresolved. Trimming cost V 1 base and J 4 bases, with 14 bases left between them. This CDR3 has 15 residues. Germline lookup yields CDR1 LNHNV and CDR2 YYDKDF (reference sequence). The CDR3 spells CATSRVGLTSYEQYF. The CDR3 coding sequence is TGTGCCACCAGCAGAGTTGGGCTAACTTCTTACGAGCAGTACTTC. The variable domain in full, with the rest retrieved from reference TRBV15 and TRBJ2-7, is DAMVIQNPRYQVTQFGKPVTLSCSQTLNHNVMYWYQQKSSQAPKLLFHYYDKDFNNEADTPDNFQSRRPNTSFCFLDIRSPGLGDTAMYLCATSRVGLTSYEQYFGPGTRLTVT.

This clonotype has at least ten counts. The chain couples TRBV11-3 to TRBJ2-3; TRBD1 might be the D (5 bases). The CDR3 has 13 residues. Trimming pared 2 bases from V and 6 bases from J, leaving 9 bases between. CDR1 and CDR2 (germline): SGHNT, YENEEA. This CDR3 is CASSLRHRDTQYF. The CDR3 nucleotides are TGTGCCAGCAGCTTACGTCACAGGGATACGCAGTATTTT.

CDR3 sequence: CSARDTKGEISTDTQYF. For the CDR3, the DNA is TGCAGTGCTAGAGATACGAAGGGCGAGATCAGCACAGATACGCAGTATTTT. The chain employs TRBV20-1 and TRBJ2-3; D remains unclear. The V end was cut by 0 bases, the J end by 0 bases, with 16 bases between. CDR3 length: 17 amino acids. Germline values: CDR1 DFQATT, CDR2 SNEGSKA (reference sequence).

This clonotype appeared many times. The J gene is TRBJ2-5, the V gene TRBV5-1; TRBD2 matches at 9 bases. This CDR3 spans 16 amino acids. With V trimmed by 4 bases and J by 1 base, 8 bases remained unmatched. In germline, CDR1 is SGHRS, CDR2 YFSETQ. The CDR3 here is CASSPRREGFQETQYF. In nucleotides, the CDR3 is TGCGCCAGCAGCCCACGGCGGGAGGGGTTCCAAGAGACCCAGTACTTC.

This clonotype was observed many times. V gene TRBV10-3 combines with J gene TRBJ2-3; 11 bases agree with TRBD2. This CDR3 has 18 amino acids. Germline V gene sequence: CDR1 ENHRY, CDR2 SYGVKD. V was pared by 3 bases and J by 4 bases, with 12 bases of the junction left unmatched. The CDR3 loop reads CAISEPPLAGGRADTQYF. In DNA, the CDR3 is TGTGCCATCAGTGAACCCCCCCTAGCGGGAGGCCGTGCAGATACGCAGTATTTT.

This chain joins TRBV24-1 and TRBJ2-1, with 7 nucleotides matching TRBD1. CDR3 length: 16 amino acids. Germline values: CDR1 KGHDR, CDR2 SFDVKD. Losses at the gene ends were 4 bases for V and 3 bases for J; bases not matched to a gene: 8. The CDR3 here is CATSESGTANYNEQFF. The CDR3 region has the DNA TGTGCCACCAGTGAATCTGGGACAGCGAACTACAATGAGCAGTTCTTC.

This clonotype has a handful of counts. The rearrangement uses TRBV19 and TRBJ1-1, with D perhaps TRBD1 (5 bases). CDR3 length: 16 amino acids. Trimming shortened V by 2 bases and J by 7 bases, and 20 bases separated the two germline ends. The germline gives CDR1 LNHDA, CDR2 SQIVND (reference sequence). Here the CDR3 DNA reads TGTGCCAGTAGTATAAGGACACTCTCCGCCGCCGGTGAAGCTTTCTTT. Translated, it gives CASSIRTLSAAGEAFF.

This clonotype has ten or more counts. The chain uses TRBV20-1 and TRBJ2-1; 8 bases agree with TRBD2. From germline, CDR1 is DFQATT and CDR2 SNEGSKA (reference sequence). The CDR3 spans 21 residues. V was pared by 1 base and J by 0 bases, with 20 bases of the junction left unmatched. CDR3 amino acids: CSARGLPTVRSGTSSYNEQFF. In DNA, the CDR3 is TGCAGTGCTAGAGGGTTACCCACGGTTAGGAGCGGGACTAGCTCCTACAATGAGCAGTTCTTC.

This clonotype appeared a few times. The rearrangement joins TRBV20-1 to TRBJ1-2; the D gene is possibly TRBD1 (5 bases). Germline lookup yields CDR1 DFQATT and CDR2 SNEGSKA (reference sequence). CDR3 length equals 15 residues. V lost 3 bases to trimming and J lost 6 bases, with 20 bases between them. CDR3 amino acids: CSASGTPGTLDGYTF. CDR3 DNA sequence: TGCAGTGCTAGTGGTACTCCAGGGACCCTTGATGGCTACACCTTC.

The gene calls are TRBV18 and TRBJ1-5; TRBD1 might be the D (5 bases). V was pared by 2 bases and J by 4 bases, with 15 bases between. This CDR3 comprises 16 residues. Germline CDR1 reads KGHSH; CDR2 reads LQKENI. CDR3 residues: CASSPNAAGLNQPQHF. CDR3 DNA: TGTGCCAGCTCACCAAATGCGGCAGGGTTGAATCAGCCCCAGCATTTT.

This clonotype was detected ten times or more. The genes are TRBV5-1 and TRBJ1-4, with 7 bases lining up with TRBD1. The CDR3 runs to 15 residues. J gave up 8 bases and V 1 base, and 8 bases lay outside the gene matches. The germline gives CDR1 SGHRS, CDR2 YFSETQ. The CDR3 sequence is CASSLTGDGTEKLFF. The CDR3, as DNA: TGCGCCAGCAGCTTGACAGGGGACGGCACCGAAAAACTGTTTTTT.

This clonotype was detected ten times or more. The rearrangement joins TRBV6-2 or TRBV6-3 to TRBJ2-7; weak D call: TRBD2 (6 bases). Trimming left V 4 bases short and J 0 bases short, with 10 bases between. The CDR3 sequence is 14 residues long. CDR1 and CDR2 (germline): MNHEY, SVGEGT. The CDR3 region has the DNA TGTGCCAGCAGTTCCCAGCGGGCCTCCTACGAGCAGTACTTC. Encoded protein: CASSSQRASYEQYF.

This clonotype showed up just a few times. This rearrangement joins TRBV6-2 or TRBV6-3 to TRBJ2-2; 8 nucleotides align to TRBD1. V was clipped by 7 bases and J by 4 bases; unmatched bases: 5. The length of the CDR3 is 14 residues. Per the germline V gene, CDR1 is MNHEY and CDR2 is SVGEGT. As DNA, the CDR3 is TGTGCCAGCATAAACAGGGGGTCCACCGGGGAGCTGTTTTTT. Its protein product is CASINRGSTGELFF.

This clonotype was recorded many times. The CDR3 protein is CASTPKTGHGYTF. CDR3 coding DNA: TGTGCCAGCACTCCGAAGACAGGGCATGGCTACACCTTC. The chain has TRBV6-6 and TRBJ1-2; the match to TRBD1 covers 7 bases. The CDR3 runs to 13 residues. Germline V gene sequence: CDR1 MNHNY, CDR2 SVGAGI (reference sequence). J lost 6 bases, V lost 7 bases, and 8 bases had no gene match.

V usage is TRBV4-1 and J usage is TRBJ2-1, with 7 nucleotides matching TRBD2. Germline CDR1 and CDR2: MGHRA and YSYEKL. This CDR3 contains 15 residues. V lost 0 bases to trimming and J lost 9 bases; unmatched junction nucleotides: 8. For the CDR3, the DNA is TGCGCCAGCAGCCAAGATTTCGGGGAGGGCTTTGAGCAGTTCTTC. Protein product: CASSQDFGEGFEQFF.

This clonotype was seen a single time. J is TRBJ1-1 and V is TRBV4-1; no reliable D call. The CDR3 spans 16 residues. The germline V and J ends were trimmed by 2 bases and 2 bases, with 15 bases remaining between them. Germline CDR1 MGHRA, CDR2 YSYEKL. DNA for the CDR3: TGCGCCAGCAGCCAACCGGCCCGCGGGATCAACACTGAAGCTTTCTTT. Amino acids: CASSQPARGINTEAFF.

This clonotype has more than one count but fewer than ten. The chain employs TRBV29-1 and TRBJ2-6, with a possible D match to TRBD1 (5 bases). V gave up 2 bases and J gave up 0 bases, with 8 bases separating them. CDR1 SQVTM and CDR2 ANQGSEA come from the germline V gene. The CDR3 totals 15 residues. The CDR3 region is CSVEFTGSGANVLTF. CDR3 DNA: TGCAGCGTTGAATTTACAGGCTCTGGGGCCAACGTCCTGACTTTC.

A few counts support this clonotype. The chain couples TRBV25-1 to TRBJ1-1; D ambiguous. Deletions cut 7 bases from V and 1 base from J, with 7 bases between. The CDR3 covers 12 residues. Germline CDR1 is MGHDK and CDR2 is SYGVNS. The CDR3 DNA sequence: TGTGCCAGCACCTTGGGGAACACTGAAGCTTTCTTT. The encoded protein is CASTLGNTEAFF.

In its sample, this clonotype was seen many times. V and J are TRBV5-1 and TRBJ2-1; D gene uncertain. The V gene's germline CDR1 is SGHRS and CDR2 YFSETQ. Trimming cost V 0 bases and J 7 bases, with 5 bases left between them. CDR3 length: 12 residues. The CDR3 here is CASSLGRNEQFF. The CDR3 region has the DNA TGCGCCAGCAGCTTGGGTAGAAATGAGCAGTTCTTC.

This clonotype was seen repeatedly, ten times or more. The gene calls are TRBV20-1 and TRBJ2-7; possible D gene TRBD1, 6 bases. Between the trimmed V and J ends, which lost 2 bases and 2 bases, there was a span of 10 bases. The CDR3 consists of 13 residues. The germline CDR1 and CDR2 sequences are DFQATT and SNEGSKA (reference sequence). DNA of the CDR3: TGCAGTGCTAGACGACAGGAGACCTACGAGCAGTACTTC. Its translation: CSARRQETYEQYF.

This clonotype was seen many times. The CDR3: CASSLGPGGYTF. Written as DNA, the CDR3 is TGTGCCAGCAGTTTGGGACCGGGAGGCTACACCTTC. V and J are TRBV12-3 or TRBV12-4 and TRBJ1-2; TRBD1 might be the D (5 bases). The length of the CDR3 is 12 residues. V was cut by 3 bases and J by 8 bases, with 10 bases left in between.

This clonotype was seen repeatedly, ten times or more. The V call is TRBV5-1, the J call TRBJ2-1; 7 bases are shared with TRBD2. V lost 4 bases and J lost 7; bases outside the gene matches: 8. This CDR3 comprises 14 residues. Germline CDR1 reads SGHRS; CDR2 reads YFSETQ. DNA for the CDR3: TGCGCCAGCAGCCAGCAGACTAGCACAAATGAGCAGTTCTTC. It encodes CASSQQTSTNEQFF.

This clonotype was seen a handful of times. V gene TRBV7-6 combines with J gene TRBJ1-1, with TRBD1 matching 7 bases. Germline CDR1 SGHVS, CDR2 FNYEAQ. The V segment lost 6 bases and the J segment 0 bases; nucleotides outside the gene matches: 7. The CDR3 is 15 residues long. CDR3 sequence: CASRRQGTMNTEAFF. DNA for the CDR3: TGTGCCAGCAGACGACAGGGAACTATGAACACTGAAGCTTTCTTT.

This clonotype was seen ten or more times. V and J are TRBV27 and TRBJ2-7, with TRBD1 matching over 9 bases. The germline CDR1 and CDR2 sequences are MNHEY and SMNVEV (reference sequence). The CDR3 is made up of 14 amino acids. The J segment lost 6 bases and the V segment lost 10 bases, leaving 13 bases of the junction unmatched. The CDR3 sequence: CATRPGTGPSEQYF. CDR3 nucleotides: TGTGCCACCCGCCCCGGGACAGGGCCGTCCGAGCAGTACTTC.

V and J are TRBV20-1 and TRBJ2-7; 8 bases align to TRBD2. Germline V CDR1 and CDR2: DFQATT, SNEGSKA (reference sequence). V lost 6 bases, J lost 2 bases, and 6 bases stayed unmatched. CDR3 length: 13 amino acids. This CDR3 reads CSANSGITYEQYF. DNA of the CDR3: TGCAGTGCCAATAGCGGGATTACCTACGAGCAGTACTTC.

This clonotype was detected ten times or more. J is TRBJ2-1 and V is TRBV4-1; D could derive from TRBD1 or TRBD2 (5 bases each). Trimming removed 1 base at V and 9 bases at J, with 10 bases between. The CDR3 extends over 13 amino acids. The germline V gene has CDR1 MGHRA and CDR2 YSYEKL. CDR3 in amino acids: CASSQGGGGEQFF. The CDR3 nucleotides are TGCGCCAGCAGCCAAGGGGGCGGAGGTGAGCAGTTCTTC.

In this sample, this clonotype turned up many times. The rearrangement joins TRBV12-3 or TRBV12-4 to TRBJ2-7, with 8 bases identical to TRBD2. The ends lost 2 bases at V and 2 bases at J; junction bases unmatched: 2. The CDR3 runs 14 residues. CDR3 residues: CASSLTSGPYEQYF. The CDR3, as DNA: TGTGCCAGCAGTTTAACTAGCGGCCCCTACGAGCAGTACTTC.

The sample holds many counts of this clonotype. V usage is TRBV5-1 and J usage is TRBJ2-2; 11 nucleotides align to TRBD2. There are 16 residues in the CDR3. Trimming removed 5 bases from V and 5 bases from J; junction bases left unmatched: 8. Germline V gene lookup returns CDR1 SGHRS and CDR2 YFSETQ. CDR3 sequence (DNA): TGCGCCAGCAGACTAGCGGGGGACCCTCTGACCGGGGAGCTGTTTTTT. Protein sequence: CASRLAGDPLTGELFF.

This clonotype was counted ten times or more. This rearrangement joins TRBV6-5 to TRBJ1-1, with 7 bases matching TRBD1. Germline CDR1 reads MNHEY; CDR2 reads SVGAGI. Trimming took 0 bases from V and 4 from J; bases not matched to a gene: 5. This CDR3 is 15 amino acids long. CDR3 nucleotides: TGTGCCAGCAGTTACTCTGGCAACAGGGGCACTGAAGCTTTCTTT. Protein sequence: CASSYSGNRGTEAFF.

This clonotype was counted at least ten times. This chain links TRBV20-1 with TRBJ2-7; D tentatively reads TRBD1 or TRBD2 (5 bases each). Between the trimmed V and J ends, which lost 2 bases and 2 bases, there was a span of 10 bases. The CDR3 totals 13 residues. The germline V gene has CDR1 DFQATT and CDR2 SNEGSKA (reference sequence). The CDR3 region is CSARRGPTYEQYF. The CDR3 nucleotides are TGCAGTGCTAGAAGGGGACCAACCTACGAGCAGTACTTC.

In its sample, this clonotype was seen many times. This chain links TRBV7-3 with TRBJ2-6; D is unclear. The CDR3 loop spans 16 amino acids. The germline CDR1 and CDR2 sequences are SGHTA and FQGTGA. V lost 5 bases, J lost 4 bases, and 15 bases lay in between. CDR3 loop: CASSQGSERGANVLTF. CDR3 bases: TGTGCCAGCAGCCAAGGTTCGGAACGCGGGGCCAACGTCCTGACTTTC.

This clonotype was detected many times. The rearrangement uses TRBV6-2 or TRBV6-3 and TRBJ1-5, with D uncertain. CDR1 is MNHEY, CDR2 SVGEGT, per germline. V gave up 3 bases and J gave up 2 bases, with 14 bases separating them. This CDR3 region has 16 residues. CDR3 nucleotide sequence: TGTGCCAGCAGTTATGCAGCCGGCCGGGGCAATCAGCCCCAGCATTTT. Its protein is CASSYAAGRGNQPQHF.